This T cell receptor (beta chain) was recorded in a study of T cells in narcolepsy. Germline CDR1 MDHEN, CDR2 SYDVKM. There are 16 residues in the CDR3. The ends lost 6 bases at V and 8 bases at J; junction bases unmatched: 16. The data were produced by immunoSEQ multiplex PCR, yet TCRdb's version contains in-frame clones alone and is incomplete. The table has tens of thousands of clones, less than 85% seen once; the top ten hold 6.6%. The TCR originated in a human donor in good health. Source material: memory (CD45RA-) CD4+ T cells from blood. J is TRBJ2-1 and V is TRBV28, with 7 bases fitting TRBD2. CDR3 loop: CASSLFGQAREDEQFF. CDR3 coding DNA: TGTGCCAGCAGCCTTTTCGGGCAGGCCCGGGAGGATGAGCAGTTCTTC.